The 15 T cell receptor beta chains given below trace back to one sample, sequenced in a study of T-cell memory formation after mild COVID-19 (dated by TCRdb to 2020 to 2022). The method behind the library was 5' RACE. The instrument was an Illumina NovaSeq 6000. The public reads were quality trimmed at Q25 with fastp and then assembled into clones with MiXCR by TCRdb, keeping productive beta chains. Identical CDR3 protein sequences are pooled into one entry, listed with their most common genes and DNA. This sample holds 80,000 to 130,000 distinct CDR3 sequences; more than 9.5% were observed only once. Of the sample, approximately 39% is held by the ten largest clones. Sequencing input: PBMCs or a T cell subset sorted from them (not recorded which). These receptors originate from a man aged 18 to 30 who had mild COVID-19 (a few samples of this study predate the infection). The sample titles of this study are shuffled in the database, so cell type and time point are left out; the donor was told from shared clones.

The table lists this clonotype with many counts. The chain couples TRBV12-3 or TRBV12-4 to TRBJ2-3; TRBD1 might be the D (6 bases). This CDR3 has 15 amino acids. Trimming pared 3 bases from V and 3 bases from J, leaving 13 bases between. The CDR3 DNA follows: TGTGCCAGCAGTTTGTCACAGGGCACAACAGATACGCAGTATTTT. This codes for CASSLSQGTTDTQYF.

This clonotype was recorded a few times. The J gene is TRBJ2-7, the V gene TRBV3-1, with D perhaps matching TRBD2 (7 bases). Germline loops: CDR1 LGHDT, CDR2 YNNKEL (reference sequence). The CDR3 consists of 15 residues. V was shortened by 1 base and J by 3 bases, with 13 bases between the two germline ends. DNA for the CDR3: TGTGCCAGCAGCCAAGGAGGGGGGGGATTCTACGAGCAGTACTTC. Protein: CASSQGGGGFYEQYF.

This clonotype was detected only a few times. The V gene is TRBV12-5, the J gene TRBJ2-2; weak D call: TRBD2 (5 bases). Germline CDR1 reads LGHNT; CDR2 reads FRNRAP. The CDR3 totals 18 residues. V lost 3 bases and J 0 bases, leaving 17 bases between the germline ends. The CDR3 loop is CASGFMAGVFANTGELFF. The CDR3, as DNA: TGTGCTAGTGGTTTCATGGCCGGGGTATTCGCGAACACCGGGGAGCTGTTTTTT.

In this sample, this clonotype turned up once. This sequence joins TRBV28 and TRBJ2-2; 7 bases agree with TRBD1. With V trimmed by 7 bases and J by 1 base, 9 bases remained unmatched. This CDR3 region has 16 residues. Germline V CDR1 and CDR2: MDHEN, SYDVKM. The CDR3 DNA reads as TGTGCCAGCACCCCTGACAGGGCCAAGAACACCGGGGAGCTGTTTTTT. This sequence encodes CASTPDRAKNTGELFF.

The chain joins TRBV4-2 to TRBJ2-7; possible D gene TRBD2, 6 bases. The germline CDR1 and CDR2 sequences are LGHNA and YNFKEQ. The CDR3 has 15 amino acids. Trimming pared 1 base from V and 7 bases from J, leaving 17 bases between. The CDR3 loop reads CASSQVPGSSLEQYF. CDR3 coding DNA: TGTGCCAGCAGCCAAGTGCCCGGGAGCTCCTTAGAGCAGTACTTC.

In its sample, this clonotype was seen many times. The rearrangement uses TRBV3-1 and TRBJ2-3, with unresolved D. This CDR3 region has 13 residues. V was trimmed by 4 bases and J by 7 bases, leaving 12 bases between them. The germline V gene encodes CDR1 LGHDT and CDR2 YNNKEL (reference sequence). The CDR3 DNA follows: TGTGCCAGCAGCCCCTTCTCTGGGTATACGCAGTATTTT. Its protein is CASSPFSGYTQYF.

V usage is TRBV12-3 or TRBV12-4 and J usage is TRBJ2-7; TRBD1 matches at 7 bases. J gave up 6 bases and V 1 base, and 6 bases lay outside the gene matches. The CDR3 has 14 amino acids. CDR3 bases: TGTGCCAGCAGTTTAGTGGGACAGCCTTTCGAGCAGTACTTC. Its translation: CASSLVGQPFEQYF.

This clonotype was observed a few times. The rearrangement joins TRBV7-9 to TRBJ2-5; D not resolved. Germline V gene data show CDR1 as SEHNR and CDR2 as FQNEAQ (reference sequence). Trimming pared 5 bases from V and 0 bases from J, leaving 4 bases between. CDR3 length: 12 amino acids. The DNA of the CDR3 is TGTGCCAGCAGCCCCGACCAAGAGACCCAGTACTTC. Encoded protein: CASSPDQETQYF.

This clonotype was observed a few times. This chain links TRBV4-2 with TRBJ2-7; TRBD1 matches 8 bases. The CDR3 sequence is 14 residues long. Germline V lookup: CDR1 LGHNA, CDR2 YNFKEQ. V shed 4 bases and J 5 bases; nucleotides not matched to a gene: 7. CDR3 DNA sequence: TGTGCCAGCAGCCCGGGACAGGCCCTCCACGAGCAGTACTTC. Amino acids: CASSPGQALHEQYF.

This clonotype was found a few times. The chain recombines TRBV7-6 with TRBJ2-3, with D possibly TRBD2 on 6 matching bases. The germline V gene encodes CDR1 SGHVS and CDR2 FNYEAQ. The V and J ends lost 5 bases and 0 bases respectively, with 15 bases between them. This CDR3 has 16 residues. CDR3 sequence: CASSPTGGPSTDTQYF. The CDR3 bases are TGTGCCAGCAGCCCCACCGGGGGACCGAGCACAGATACGCAGTATTTT.

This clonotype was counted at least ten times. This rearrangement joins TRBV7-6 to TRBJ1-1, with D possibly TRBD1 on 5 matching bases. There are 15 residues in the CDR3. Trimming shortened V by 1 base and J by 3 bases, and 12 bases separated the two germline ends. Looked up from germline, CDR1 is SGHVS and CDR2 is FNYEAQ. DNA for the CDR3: TGTGCCAGCAGCTTAGACGCCTCGGGGGACACTGAAGCTTTCTTT. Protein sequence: CASSLDASGDTEAFF.

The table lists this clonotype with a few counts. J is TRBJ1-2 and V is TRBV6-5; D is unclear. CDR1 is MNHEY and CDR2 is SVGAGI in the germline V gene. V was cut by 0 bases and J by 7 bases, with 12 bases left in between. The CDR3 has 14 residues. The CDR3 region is CASSYSTGISGYTF. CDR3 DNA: TGTGCCAGCAGTTACTCTACGGGGATTTCTGGCTACACCTTC.

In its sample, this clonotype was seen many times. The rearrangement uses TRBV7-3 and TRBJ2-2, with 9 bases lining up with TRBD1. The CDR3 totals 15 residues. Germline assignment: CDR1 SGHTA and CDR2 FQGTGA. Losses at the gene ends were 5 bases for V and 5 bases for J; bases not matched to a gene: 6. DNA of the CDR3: TGTGCCAGCAGCCTCCGGACAGGGGATACCGGGGAGCTGTTTTTT. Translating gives CASSLRTGDTGELFF.

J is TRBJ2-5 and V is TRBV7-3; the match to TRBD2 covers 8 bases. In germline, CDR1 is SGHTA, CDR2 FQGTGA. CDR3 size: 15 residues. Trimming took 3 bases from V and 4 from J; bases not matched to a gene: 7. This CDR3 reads CASSFGGGLSETQYF. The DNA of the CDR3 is TGTGCCAGCAGCTTCGGCGGGGGGCTCTCAGAGACCCAGTACTTC. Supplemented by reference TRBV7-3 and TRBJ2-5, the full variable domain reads GAGVSQTPSNKVTEKGKYVELRCDPISGHTALYWYRQSLGQGPEFLIYFQGTGAADDSGLPNDRFFAVRPEGSVSTLKIQRTERGDSAVYLCASSFGGGLSETQYFGPGTRLLVL.

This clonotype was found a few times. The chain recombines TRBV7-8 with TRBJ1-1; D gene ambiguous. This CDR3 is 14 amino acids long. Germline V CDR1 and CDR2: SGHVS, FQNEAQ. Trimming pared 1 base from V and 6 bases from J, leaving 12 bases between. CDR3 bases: TGTGCCAGCAGCTTAGAAGGGTACGCAGCTGAAGCTTTCTTT. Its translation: CASSLEGYAAEAFF.